The 24 T cell receptor beta chains reported below all come from one sample, sequenced in a study of OX40 agonist ivuxolimab in advanced cancers. The receptor library was made with the immunoSEQ multiplex PCR assay. This is the immuneACCESS table as TCRdb keeps it, with only in-frame sequences that have V and J called. A part of the clones is gone; compared with another copy, unresolved V genes explain less than half, and the rest is unexplained. The sample data list roughly 28,000 clones, and under 90% of these were observed just once. Approximately 12% of the sample is in the top ten clones. The sequencing here drew on CD4+ or CD8+ T cells sorted from blood, taken in a trial of the OX40 agonist ivuxolimab. These TCRs come from an adult with an advanced solid tumor such as melanoma, head and neck, liver or kidney cancer.

The J gene is TRBJ1-2, the V gene TRBV7-3, with D hard to call. The CDR3 loop spans 13 amino acids. Trimming shortened V by 5 bases and J by 5 bases, and 12 bases separated the two germline ends. CDR1 and CDR2 (germline): SGHTA, FQGTGA. CDR3 nucleotide sequence: TGTGCCAGCAGCATCGTACTCGGGTATGGCTACACCTTC. This translates into CASSIVLGYGYTF.

The rearrangement joins TRBV19 to TRBJ1-1; unclear D gene. Trimming left V 3 bases short and J 5 bases short, with 22 bases between. Germline V gene lookup returns CDR1 LNHDA and CDR2 SQIVND (reference sequence). This CDR3 comprises 17 residues. The DNA for the CDR3 is TGTGCCAGTAGTATCCTCGACGGCCGAGGAGATTCAACTGAAGCTTTCTTT. Its protein is CASSILDGRGDSTEAFF.

The chain recombines TRBV7-3 with TRBJ2-3, with TRBD2 identical over 9 bases. Germline CDR1 is SGHTA and CDR2 is FQGTGA. Unmatched junction bases numbered 8, after V lost 5 bases and J lost 5 bases. This CDR3 spans 15 amino acids. The CDR3 DNA reads as TGTGCCAGCAGCCGCGGCGGGGGGGCCATAGATACGCAGTATTTT. Amino acids: CASSRGGGAIDTQYF. The full variable domain, its missing parts supplied by reference TRBV7-3 and TRBJ2-3, is GAGVSQTPSNKVTEKGKYVELRCDPISGHTALYWYRQSLGQGPEFLIYFQGTGAADDSGLPNDRFFAVRPEGSVSTLKIQRTERGDSAVYLCASSRGGGAIDTQYFGPGTRLTVL.

V gene TRBV4-1 combines with J gene TRBJ2-7; D unresolved. The V gene's germline CDR1 is MGHRA and CDR2 YSYEKL. This CDR3 has 15 residues. V was shortened by 0 bases and J by 0 bases, with 9 bases between the two germline ends. The chain's CDR3 is CASSQEPGISYEQYF. In DNA, the CDR3 is TGCGCCAGCAGCCAAGAGCCAGGAATCTCCTACGAGCAGTACTTC.

This clone was found once. V usage is TRBV7-3 and J usage is TRBJ2-1; 10 bases line up with TRBD1. Germline-derived CDR1 and CDR2 are SGHTA and FQGTGA. V shed 2 bases and J 7 bases; nucleotides not matched to a gene: 11. This CDR3 comprises 17 residues. The CDR3 is CASSLSAGTGAKNEQFF. CDR3 coding DNA: TGTGCCAGCAGCTTATCAGCCGGGACAGGGGCTAAAAATGAGCAGTTCTTC.

The chain carries TRBV4-1 and TRBJ1-1, with no clear D. V lost 4 bases and J 1 base, leaving 10 bases between the germline ends. This CDR3 is 14 amino acids long. Germline V gene lookup returns CDR1 MGHRA and CDR2 YSYEKL. CDR3: CASSLHETNTEAFF. CDR3 nucleotides: TGCGCCAGCAGCCTCCATGAGACGAACACTGAAGCTTTCTTT.

This chain links TRBV6-5 with TRBJ1-1; D gene ambiguous. The length of the CDR3 is 13 residues. The germline V gene has CDR1 MNHEY and CDR2 SVGAGI. Trimming took 2 bases from V and 1 from J, leaving 5 bases between them. The CDR3 protein is CASSYRKNTEAFF. Here the CDR3 DNA reads TGTGCCAGCAGTTACCGGAAGAACACTGAAGCTTTCTTT.

A word on this clone: A read error may produce the germline difference seen at one junction end. The rearrangement joins TRBV4-1 to TRBJ1-5, with unresolved D. The CDR3 consists of 14 residues. CDR1 is MGHRA, CDR2 YSYEKL, per germline. The CDR3 is CASSQEVGNRPQHF. The DNA of the CDR3 is TGCGCCAGCAGCCAAGAAGTTGGTAATCGGCCCCAGCATTTT.

This chain uses TRBV15 with TRBJ1-3; the D is unclear. The germline CDR1 and CDR2 sequences are LNHNV and YYDKDF (reference sequence). The CDR3 has 17 amino acids. V was trimmed by 4 bases and J by 1 base, leaving 17 bases between them. The CDR3 loop reads CATSKRREVLSGNTIYF. CDR3 DNA: TGTGCCACCAGCAAACGACGCGAGGTACTGTCTGGAAACACCATATATTTT.

The V call is TRBV11-2, the J call TRBJ2-7; D is uncertain. The CDR3 is 13 amino acids. The ends were cut back, 5 bases at V and 4 bases at J, with 12 bases in the middle. CDR1 is SGHAT and CDR2 is FQNNGV in the germline V gene. As DNA, the CDR3 is TGTGCCAGCAGCGAAAGGTCCCCATACGAGCAGTACTTC. The encoded protein is CASSERSPYEQYF. Drawing the rest from reference TRBV11-2 and TRBJ2-7, the complete variable domain is EAGVAQSPRYKIIEKRQSVAFWCNPISGHATLYWYQQILGQGPKLLIQFQNNGVVDDSQLPKDRFSAERLKGVDSTLKIQPAKLEDSAVYLCASSERSPYEQYFGPGTRLTVT.

The chain combines TRBV6-5 with TRBJ1-2; TRBD1 might be the D (5 bases). Germline assignment: CDR1 MNHEY and CDR2 SVGAGI. The CDR3 is made up of 15 amino acids. The V and J ends lost 11 bases and 7 bases respectively, with 26 bases between them. CDR3 region: CAAWLGVAGQGGYTF. The CDR3 coding sequence is TGTGCCGCTTGGTTGGGGGTCGCGGGGCAGGGTGGCTACACCTTC.

The V gene is TRBV11-2, the J gene TRBJ2-1, with D possibly being TRBD2 (6 bases). CDR3 length equals 13 residues. V lost 1 base to trimming and J lost 11 bases, with 12 bases between them. Germline V gives CDR1 SGHAT, CDR2 FQNNGV. The CDR3 sequence: CASSLGTTSQQFF. The CDR3 DNA is TGTGCCAGCAGCTTAGGGACTACTTCTCAGCAGTTCTTC.

V and J are TRBV19 and TRBJ1-5; maybe TRBD1 (5 bases). V was pared by 0 bases and J by 6 bases, with 12 bases between. This CDR3 spans 15 amino acids. CDR1 and CDR2 (germline): LNHDA, SQIVND (reference sequence). The CDR3 spells CASSIDWGSSQPQHF. The CDR3 coding sequence is TGTGCCAGTAGTATAGATTGGGGGTCGAGTCAGCCCCAGCATTTT.

V gene TRBV5-1 combines with J gene TRBJ1-1; no clear D. Germline CDR1 is SGHRS and CDR2 is YFSETQ. The V end was cut by 0 bases, the J end by 1 base, with 10 bases between. The CDR3 has 15 amino acids. CDR3 DNA sequence: TGCGCCAGCAGCTTGGCCCAGGAACGGAACACTGAAGCTTTCTTT. Its translation is CASSLAQERNTEAFF.

This clone appeared a few times. This chain links TRBV5-6 with TRBJ1-2; D not certain. V lost 5 bases and J lost 8, with 7 bases in between. The CDR3 is made up of 10 amino acids. Germline CDR1 and CDR2: SGHDT and YYEEEE. CDR3 sequence (DNA): TGTGCCAGCAGAGTTAAGGGCTACACCTTC. As protein: CASRVKGYTF.

The chain uses TRBV7-6 and TRBJ2-7, with TRBD2 identical over 10 bases. Germline lookup yields CDR1 SGHVS and CDR2 FNYEAQ. This CDR3 comprises 14 residues. J gave up 6 bases and V 0 bases, and 2 bases lay outside the gene matches. CDR3 in amino acids: CASSLAGLASEQYF. The CDR3 DNA sequence: TGTGCCAGCAGCTTAGCGGGACTAGCGAGCGAGCAGTACTTC.

The CDR3 DNA sequence: TGTGCCAGCAGCTTGGCTCTAGCGGGGCGAGAGACCCAGTACTTC. Translation: CASSLALAGRETQYF. The rearrangement uses TRBV5-6 and TRBJ2-5, with 9 bases lining up with TRBD2. Per germline, CDR1 SGHDT and CDR2 YYEEEE. The CDR3 runs to 15 residues. J lost 4 bases, V lost 0 bases, and 4 bases had no gene match.

This chain joins TRBV27 and TRBJ2-3; D possibly corresponds to TRBD2 (5 bases). V lost 5 bases, J lost 0 bases, and 12 bases lay in between. Germline CDR1 is MNHEY and CDR2 is SMNVEV (reference sequence). CDR3 length: 15 residues. DNA for the CDR3: TGTGCCAGCAGTCTCCGAGGGCCAAGCACAGATACGCAGTATTTT. Translated: CASSLRGPSTDTQYF.

The chain combines TRBV27 with TRBJ2-1; either TRBD1 or TRBD2 may supply D (5 bases each). This CDR3 spans 12 amino acids. Trimming removed 6 bases at V and 9 bases at J, with 12 bases between. CDR1 is MNHEY, CDR2 SMNVEV, per germline (reference sequence). The CDR3 region has the DNA TGTGCCAGCAGCTACGGGGCCCGTGAGCAGTTCTTC. This gives the protein CASSYGAREQFF.

This chain links TRBV11-2 with TRBJ1-4; D ambiguous. The CDR3 consists of 14 residues. V was cut by 4 bases and J by 8 bases, with 14 bases left in between. The germline V gene encodes CDR1 SGHAT and CDR2 FQNNGV. CDR3 protein: CASSSVISEEKLFF. The DNA of the CDR3 is TGTGCCAGCAGCTCTGTTATTTCGGAGGAAAAACTGTTTTTT.

The chain links TRBV5-1 to TRBJ2-7; possibly TRBD2 for D (5 bases). The germline gives CDR1 SGHRS, CDR2 YFSETQ. The CDR3 loop spans 14 amino acids. Deletions cut 3 bases from V and 5 bases from J, with 15 bases between. As DNA, the CDR3 is TGCGCCAGCAGCTGGGAGCACAGCCCCCACGAGCAGTACTTC. This encodes CASSWEHSPHEQYF.

The CDR3 sequence: CASSSSPYGYTF. The CDR3 nucleotides read TGTGCCAGCAGCTCTAGTCCCTATGGCTACACCTTC. This chain links TRBV7-9 with TRBJ1-2, with unresolved D. V gave up 4 bases and J gave up 4 bases, with 7 bases separating them. CDR3 length equals 12 residues. CDR1 and CDR2 from the germline V gene are SEHNR and FQNEAQ (reference sequence).

This clone was picked up a small number of times. CDR3 in amino acids: CAWSGLGLTEAFF. The CDR3 bases are TGTGCCTGGAGTGGCCTGGGTTTAACTGAAGCTTTCTTT. V and J are TRBV30 and TRBJ1-1, with D uncertain. The germline V and J ends were trimmed by 1 base and 5 bases, with 11 bases remaining between them. CDR3 length equals 13 residues. CDR1 GTSNPN and CDR2 SVGIG come from the germline V gene (reference sequence).

Written as DNA, the CDR3 is TGTGCCAGCGGAGAGAGGGGGCCCTCCTACGAGCAGTACTTC. This translates into CASGERGPSYEQYF. The chain uses TRBV13 and TRBJ2-7; 7 bases are shared with TRBD1. The CDR3 extends over 14 amino acids. Germline CDR1 reads PRHDT; CDR2 reads FYEKMQ (reference sequence). With 8 bases clipped from V and 0 bases from J, the junction kept 7 bases outside the gene matches.